A selection of T cell receptor beta chains follows, all from one sample in a study of OX40 agonist ivuxolimab in advanced cancers. The repertoire was sequenced with immunoSEQ multiplex PCR; TCRdb's copy has only in-frame clones and lacks some. The sample has about 73,000 clones, about 91% seen once. The sample was CD4+ or CD8+ T cells sorted from blood, taken in a trial of the OX40 agonist ivuxolimab. These TCRs come from an adult with an advanced solid tumor such as melanoma, head and neck, liver or kidney cancer. CDR3s include the opening cysteine and the closing phenylalanine or tryptophan. D genes are given only for firm matches. Rows give clone size only sometimes, using once, few, many, or a class for an expanded clone.

J | V | size | D | DNA | CDR3
TRBJ2-1 | TRBV18 | NA | NA | TGTGCCAGCTCACCCCCCGTCAGGGCAGGAAATGAGCAGTTCTTC | CASSPPVRAGNEQFF
TRBJ2-7 | TRBV14 | NA | NA | TGTGCCAGCAGCCAAGTATCGGGCTACGAGCAGTACTTC | CASSQVSGYEQYF
TRBJ1-2 | TRBV19 | NA | NA | TGTGCCAGCCAAACAGGAGGAGGGAACTATGGCTACACCTTC | CASQTGGGNYGYTF
TRBJ2-5 | TRBV19 | NA | TRBD2 | TGTGCCAGTAGCCTCGGGACTAGCGGGGGCGGAGAGACCCAGTACTTC | CASSLGTSGGGETQYF
TRBJ1-2 | TRBV6-5 | NA | TRBD1 | TGTGCCAGCAGCTACGGACAGGAAAACTATGGCTACACCTTC | CASSYGQENYGYTF
TRBJ1-1 | TRBV9 | NA | TRBD1 | TGTGCCAGCAGCTCTTCCGGGACAGGGTTAGACACTGAAGCTTTCTTT | CASSSSGTGLDTEAFF
TRBJ1-2 | TRBV6-5 | NA | NA | TGTGCCAGCAGAGAAAAGGACGGCTTCTATGGCTACACCTTC | CASREKDGFYGYTF
TRBJ1-2 | TRBV11-2 | NA | NA | TGTGCCAGCTTCCAGCTACGAGATAACTATGGCTACACCTTC | CASFQLRDNYGYTF
TRBJ1-5 | TRBV5-1 | NA | TRBD1 | TGCGCCAGCAGCTTGGCCCCCCGGGACAGCCTGGGGCCCCAGCATTTT | CASSLAPRDSLGPQHF
TRBJ2-1 | TRBV5-6 | NA | NA | TGTGCCAGCAGCTTGTCAGGAGTCCATGAGCAGTTCTTC | CASSLSGVHEQFF
TRBJ2-2 | TRBV28 | NA | NA | TGTGCCAGCAGCCCGACAGCCTCGGGGGTGGGGGAGCTGTTTTTT | CASSPTASGVGELFF
TRBJ1-2 | TRBV5-4 | NA | TRBD1 | TGTGCCAGTAGCTGGGACAGCGATGGCTACACCTTC | CASSWDSDGYTF
TRBJ1-5 | TRBV11-2 | NA | NA | TGTGCCAGCAGCCCGGGGGCTTTAAATCAGCCCCAGCATTTT | CASSPGALNQPQHF
TRBJ2-3 | TRBV10-3 | few | TRBD2 | TGTGCCATCAGGGGCCTTAGCGGGGGGGCATCCGATACGCAGTATTTT | CAIRGLSGGASDTQYF
TRBJ2-3 | TRBV5-1 | NA | TRBD2 | TGCGCCAGCAGCTTCGGGACTAGCAGTAGCACAGATACGCAGTATTTT | CASSFGTSSSTDTQYF
TRBJ1-6 | TRBV5-4 | NA | TRBD1 | TGTGCCAGCAGCCGGGACAGGGCCAATTCACCCCTCCACTTT | CASSRDRANSPLHF
TRBJ1-2 | TRBV19 | NA | NA | TGTGCCAGTAGTCCCCTCGGAAGCTATGGCTACACCTTC | CASSPLGSYGYTF
TRBJ2-1 | TRBV6-5 | once | TRBD2 | TGTGCCAGCAGGGGACCGGGACTAGCGAACAATGAGCAGTTCTTC | CASRGPGLANNEQFF
TRBJ2-3 | TRBV9 | NA | NA | TGTGCCAGCAGCGCCCACGGGGATGAGAATACGCAGTATTTT | CASSAHGDENTQYF
TRBJ1-2 | TRBV5-4 | few | NA | TGTGCCAGCAGCTTCAGGGGAGGAGACTATGGCTACACCTTC | CASSFRGGDYGYTF
TRBJ2-7 | TRBV4-2 | NA | NA | TGTGCCAGCAGCCAAGTAGAGCGGAATCTCAATTTC | CASSQVERNLNF
TRBJ2-5 | TRBV4-1 | NA | NA | TGCGCCAGCAGCCAAACTTTGAGGGACCCATGGGAGACCCAGTACTTC | CASSQTLRDPWETQYF
TRBJ2-7 | TRBV11-1 | NA | NA | TGTGCCAGCAGCTTATCCGGGACGGTGACCTACGAGCAGTACTTC | CASSLSGTVTYEQYF
TRBJ2-1 | TRBV21-1 | NA | NA | TGTGCCAGCAGCGCCAACCTACTAGCGGAGCCTTGGAATGAGCAGTTCTTC | CASSANLLAEPWNEQFF
TRBJ2-7 | TRBV19 | NA | NA | TGTGCCAGTAGTATAGAAGGGTTCCACGAGCAGTACTTC | CASSIEGFHEQYF
TRBJ2-2 | TRBV5-1 | NA | TRBD1 | TGCGCCAGCAGCCCGACCCTTACAGGGGCCGGGGAGCTGTTTTTT | CASSPTLTGAGELFF
TRBJ1-2 | TRBV6-5 | NA | NA | TGTGCCAGCAGTTACGGGTTACCTCGTGCCTATGGCTACACCTTC | CASSYGLPRAYGYTF
TRBJ2-5 | TRBV7-7 | NA | NA | TGTGCTAGCAGCTTATTGGGGAAACAAGAGACCCAGTACTTC | CASSLLGKQETQYF
TRBJ2-3 | TRBV10-3 | NA | TRBD2 | TGTGCCATCAGTCCCAGTTCGGGGGGAACAGATACGCAGTATTTT | CAISPSSGGTDTQYF